These 17 T cell receptor beta chains were all obtained from the same sample, sequenced in a study of blood T cells in healthy people across ages. A second roughly 6 to 12 cycle PCR used barcoded and J-beta primers. TCRdb processed the 5' RACE reads anew with MiXCR; each CDR3 protein has one entry. The table lists approximately 800,000 distinct CDR3 sequences, just over 55% of them singletons, with roughly 24% in the top ten. The sample consisted of blood. The receptors here all came from a man aged 40-49 years in good health.

The V gene is TRBV20-1, the J gene TRBJ1-2; maybe TRBD1 (5 bases). The ends were cut back, 6 bases at V and 0 bases at J, with 11 bases in the middle. The germline V gene has CDR1 DFQATT and CDR2 SNEGSKA (reference sequence). The CDR3 runs 13 residues. CDR3 residues: CSAAGLSNYGYTF. The CDR3 nucleotides are TGCAGTGCCGCAGGGTTGTCTAACTATGGCTACACCTTC.

The chain couples TRBV12-3 or TRBV12-4 to TRBJ2-5; 7 bases are a match to TRBD2. This CDR3 has 14 residues. J lost 4 bases, V lost 4 bases, and 6 bases had no gene match. In DNA, the CDR3 is TGTGCCAGCAGTTGGGGGGGACGGGGAGAGACCCAGTACTTC. This sequence encodes CASSWGGRGETQYF.

The chain carries TRBV10-3 and TRBJ1-6; a weak D match, TRBD1 (6 bases). Germline V CDR1 and CDR2: ENHRY, SYGVKD. V was clipped by 10 bases and J by 6 bases, with 19 bases between them. The length of the CDR3 is 15 residues. CDR3 nucleotides: TGTGCCACCGGGGACATAGGAATTCTTAATTCACCCCTCCACTTT. Translation gives CATGDIGILNSPLHF.

This clonotype was counted only a few times. This chain joins TRBV7-2 and TRBJ2-1, with D possibly matching TRBD1 (6 bases). The germline CDR1 and CDR2 sequences are SGHTA and FQGNSA. Trimming took 5 bases from V and 4 from J, leaving 12 bases between them. This CDR3 comprises 14 residues. The CDR3 sequence: CASSDWTEYNEQFF. For the CDR3, the DNA is TGTGCCAGCAGCGATTGGACAGAATACAATGAGCAGTTCTTC.

This clonotype was picked up one time. This clone may be a read error of a much larger clone one base away. V is TRBV7-2 and J is TRBJ2-1; TRBD2 matches 11 bases. Germline lookup yields CDR1 SGHTA and CDR2 FQGNSA. The CDR3 is 15 amino acids. CDR3 in DNA: TGTGTCAGCAGGATCGGGACTAGCGGTTACAATGAGCAGTTCTTC. This codes for CVSRIGTSGYNEQFF.

In this sample, this clonotype turned up once. This rearrangement joins TRBV4-2 to TRBJ2-7; 12 nucleotides match TRBD2. TRBJ2-4 matches the DNA end more closely, so the J call is doubtful. Germline CDR1 is LGHNA and CDR2 is YNFKEQ. The CDR3 runs to 17 residues. CDR3 nucleotides: TGTGCCAGCAGCCAAGCCGCCAGGACTAGCGGGATCGACATTCAGTACTTC. Protein sequence: CASSQAARTSGIDIQYF.

The J gene is TRBJ2-3, the V gene TRBV20-1; unclear D gene. This CDR3 spans 13 amino acids. V lost 1 base and J 4 bases, leaving 9 bases between the germline ends. Germline CDR1 and CDR2: DFQATT and SNEGSKA (reference sequence). CDR3 DNA sequence: TGCAGTGCTAGAGTCCTAGGCGCAGATACGCAGTATTTT. Translation gives CSARVLGADTQYF.

This clonotype was found a few times. V is TRBV12-5 and J is TRBJ2-5; D not resolved. The germline gives CDR1 LGHNT, CDR2 FRNRAP. This CDR3 region has 10 residues. The V gene lost 5 bases and the J gene lost 4 bases, with 2 bases spanning the gap. This CDR3 reads CASGAETQYF. CDR3 sequence (DNA): TGTGCTAGTGGTGCAGAGACCCAGTACTTC. The full variable domain, its missing parts supplied by reference TRBV12-5 and TRBJ2-5, is DARVTQTPRHKVTEMGQEVTMRCQPILGHNTVFWYRQTMMQGLELLAYFRNRAPLDDSGMPKDRFSAEMPDATLATLKIQPSEPRDSAVYFCASGAETQYFGPGTRLLVL.

CDR3 loop: CASSARGDPRNEQFF. The CDR3 DNA reads TGTGCCAGCAGCGCGCGGGGAGACCCTAGAAATGAGCAGTTCTTC. The chain carries TRBV7-6 and TRBJ2-1; tentative D call: TRBD2 (6 bases). Trimming left V 5 bases short and J 7 bases short, with 18 bases between. Germline CDR1 SGHVS, CDR2 FNYEAQ. CDR3 length: 15 amino acids.

This chain connects TRBV14 to TRBJ2-5, with 8 bases identical to TRBD1. Unmatched junction bases numbered 13, after V lost 5 bases and J lost 11 bases. Germline CDR1 reads SGHDN; CDR2 reads FVKESK. The CDR3 extends over 14 amino acids. The CDR3 region has the DNA TGTGCCAGCAGCTTGACAGGGGATAGACCATGGCAGTACTTC. Its protein is CASSLTGDRPWQYF.

The genes are TRBV13 and TRBJ2-5, with 12 nucleotides matching TRBD2. J gave up 5 bases and V 0 bases, and 16 bases lay outside the gene matches. Germline V gives CDR1 PRHDT, CDR2 FYEKMQ (reference sequence). The CDR3 is 20 amino acids. For the CDR3, the DNA is TGTGCCAGCAGCTTAGGGCACCGGCGACTAGCGGGAGAGGCGAGTGAGACCCAGTACTTC. Amino acids: CASSLGHRRLAGEASETQYF. The whole variable domain, remainder taken from reference TRBV13 and TRBJ2-5, is AAGVIQSPRHLIKEKRETATLKCYPIPRHDTVYWYQQGPGQDPQFLISFYEKMQSDKGSIPDRFSAQQFSDYHSELNMSSLELGDSALYFCASSLGHRRLAGEASETQYFGPGTRLLVL.

This clonotype was seen many times. The J gene is TRBJ1-4, the V gene TRBV3-1; 7 bases are a match to TRBD1. Germline loops: CDR1 LGHDT, CDR2 YNNKEL (reference sequence). Unmatched junction bases numbered 6, after V lost 5 bases and J lost 6 bases. CDR3 length: 14 amino acids. The CDR3 DNA is TGTGCCAGCAGCGAACAGGGGCGGTATGAAAAACTGTTTTTT. It specifies CASSEQGRYEKLFF. Together with reference TRBV3-1 and TRBJ1-4, the CDR3 gives the full variable domain: DTAVSQTPKYLVTQMGNDKSIKCEQNLGHDTMYWYKQDSKKFLKIMFSYNNKELIINETVPNRFSPKSPDKAHLNLHINSLELGDSAVYFCASSEQGRYEKLFFGSGTQLSVL.

This clonotype was counted a few times. V is TRBV10-3 and J is TRBJ2-7, with TRBD1 as a possible D gene (6 bases). The CDR3 loop spans 17 amino acids. Trimming pared 0 bases from V and 3 bases from J, leaving 18 bases between. Germline CDR1 reads ENHRY; CDR2 reads SYGVKD. The CDR3 is CAISESMVTGRGYEQYF. The CDR3 DNA reads TGTGCCATCAGTGAGTCAATGGTCACTGGCAGGGGCTACGAGCAGTACTTC.

This clonotype was seen more than once but under ten times. The chain combines TRBV24-1 with TRBJ1-2, with D possibly being TRBD1 (5 bases). The V gene lost 4 bases and the J gene lost 3 bases, with 14 bases spanning the gap. The CDR3 is 15 residues long. Germline loops: CDR1 KGHDR, CDR2 SFDVKD. CDR3 nucleotides: TGTGCCACCAGTGACCCCAGACAGTCTCACTATGGCTACACCTTC. Its protein product is CATSDPRQSHYGYTF.

The chain employs TRBV6-2 or TRBV6-3 and TRBJ2-7; TRBD2 is a possible D gene (6 bases). The ends were cut back, 7 bases at V and 2 bases at J, with 9 bases in the middle. The CDR3 contains 12 residues. Germline lookup yields CDR1 MNHEY and CDR2 SVGEGT. In nucleotides, the CDR3 is TGTGCCAGCACCCCGGGGGCCTACGAGCAGTACTTC. The encoded protein is CASTPGAYEQYF.

The sample holds a few counts of this clonotype. The genes are TRBV20-1 and TRBJ2-1; D perhaps matches TRBD1 (6 bases). Per germline, CDR1 DFQATT and CDR2 SNEGSKA (reference sequence). Trimming stripped 1 base from V and 12 bases from J, with 13 bases between. The CDR3 runs to 12 residues. In nucleotides, the CDR3 is TGCAGTGCTAGAGGTAATCCCAGGGGGCAGTTCTTC. Residues: CSARGNPRGQFF.

The chain recombines TRBV20-1 with TRBJ2-1; 11 bases align to TRBD1. There are 13 residues in the CDR3. Germline V gives CDR1 DFQATT, CDR2 SNEGSKA (reference sequence). Trimming took 7 bases from V and 7 from J; bases not matched to a gene: 6. CDR3 in amino acids: CSVAGTGGNEQFF. CDR3 sequence (DNA): TGCAGTGTCGCCGGGACAGGGGGAAATGAGCAGTTCTTC.